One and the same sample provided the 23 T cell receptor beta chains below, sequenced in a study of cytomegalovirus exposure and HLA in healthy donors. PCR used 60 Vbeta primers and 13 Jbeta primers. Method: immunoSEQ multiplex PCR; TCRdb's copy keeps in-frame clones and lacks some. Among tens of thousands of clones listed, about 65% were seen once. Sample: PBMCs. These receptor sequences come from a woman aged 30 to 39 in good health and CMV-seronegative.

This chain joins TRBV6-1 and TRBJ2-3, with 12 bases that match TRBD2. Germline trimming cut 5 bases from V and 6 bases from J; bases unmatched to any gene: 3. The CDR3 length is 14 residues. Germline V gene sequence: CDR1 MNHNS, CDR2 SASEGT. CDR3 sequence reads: CASSSGTSGDTQYF. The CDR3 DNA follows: TGTGCCAGCAGTTCCGGGACTAGCGGGGATACGCAGTATTTT.

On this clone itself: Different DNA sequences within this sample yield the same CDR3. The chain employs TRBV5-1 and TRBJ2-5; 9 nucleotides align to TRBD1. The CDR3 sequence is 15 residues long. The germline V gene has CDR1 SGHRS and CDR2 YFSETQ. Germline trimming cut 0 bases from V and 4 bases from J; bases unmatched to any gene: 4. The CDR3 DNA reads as TGCGCCAGCAGCTTGGGACAGGGGGGTGGAGAGACCCAGTACTTC. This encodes CASSLGQGGGETQYF.

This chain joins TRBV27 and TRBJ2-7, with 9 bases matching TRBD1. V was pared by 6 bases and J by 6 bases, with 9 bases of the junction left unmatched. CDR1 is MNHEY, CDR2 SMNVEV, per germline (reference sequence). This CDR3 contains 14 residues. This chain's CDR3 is CASRGGTGSREQYF. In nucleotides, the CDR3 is TGTGCCAGCAGGGGGGGGACAGGGTCCCGCGAGCAGTACTTC.

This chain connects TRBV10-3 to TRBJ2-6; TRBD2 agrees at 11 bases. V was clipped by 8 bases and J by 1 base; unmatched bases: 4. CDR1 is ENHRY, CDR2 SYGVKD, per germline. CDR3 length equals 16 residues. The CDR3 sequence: CAIGTSGRSGANVLTF. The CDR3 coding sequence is TGTGCCATCGGGACTAGCGGACGGTCTGGGGCCAACGTCCTGACTTTC.

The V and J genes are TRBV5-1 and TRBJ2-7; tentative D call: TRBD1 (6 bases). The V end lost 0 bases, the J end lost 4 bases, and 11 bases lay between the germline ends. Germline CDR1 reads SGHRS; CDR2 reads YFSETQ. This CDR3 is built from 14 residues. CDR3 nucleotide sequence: TGCGCCAGCAGCTTGGTTCCAGGGGCGTACGAGCAGTACTTC. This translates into CASSLVPGAYEQYF. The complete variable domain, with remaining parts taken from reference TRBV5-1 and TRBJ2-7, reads KAGVTQTPRYLIKTRGQQVTLSCSPISGHRSVSWYQQTPGQGLQFLFEYFSETQRNKGNFPGRFSGRQFSNSRSEMNVSTLELGDSALYLCASSLVPGAYEQYFGPGTRLTVT.

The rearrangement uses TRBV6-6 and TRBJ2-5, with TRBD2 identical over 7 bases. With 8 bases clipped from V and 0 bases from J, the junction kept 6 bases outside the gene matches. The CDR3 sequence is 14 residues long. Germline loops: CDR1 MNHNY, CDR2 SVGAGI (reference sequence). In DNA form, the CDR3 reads TGTGCCAGCCAGATACGGGGGGACCAAGAGACCCAGTACTTC. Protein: CASQIRGDQETQYF.

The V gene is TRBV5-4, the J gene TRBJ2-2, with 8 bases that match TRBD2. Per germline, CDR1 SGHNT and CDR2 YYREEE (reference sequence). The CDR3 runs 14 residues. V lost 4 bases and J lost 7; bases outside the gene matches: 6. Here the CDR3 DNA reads TGTGCCAGCAGCGGGGCGGGGGGTATCGGGGAGCTGTTTTTT. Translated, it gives CASSGAGGIGELFF.

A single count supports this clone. CDR3 amino acids: CASSVAPVLAAQETQYF. CDR3 coding DNA: TGTGCCAGCAGCGTAGCTCCTGTCCTGGCAGCGCAAGAGACCCAGTACTTC. The V gene is TRBV9, the J gene TRBJ2-5; D remains ambiguous. Germline V gene sequence: CDR1 SGDLS, CDR2 YYNGEE. Trimming cost V 0 bases and J 2 bases, with 17 bases left between them. The CDR3 runs to 17 residues.

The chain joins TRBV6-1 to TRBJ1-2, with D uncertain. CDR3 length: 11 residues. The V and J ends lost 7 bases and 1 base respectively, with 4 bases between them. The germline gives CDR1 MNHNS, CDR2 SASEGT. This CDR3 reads CASTYNYGYTF. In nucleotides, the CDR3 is TGTGCCAGCACCTATAACTATGGCTACACCTTC.

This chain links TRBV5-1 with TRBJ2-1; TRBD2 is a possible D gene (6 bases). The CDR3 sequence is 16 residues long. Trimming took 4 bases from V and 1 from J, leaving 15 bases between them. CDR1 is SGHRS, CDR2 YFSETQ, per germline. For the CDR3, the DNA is TGCGCCAGCAGCCCGGGGGACGGCGCATCCTACAATGAGCAGTTCTTC. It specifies CASSPGDGASYNEQFF. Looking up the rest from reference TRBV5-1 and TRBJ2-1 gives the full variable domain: KAGVTQTPRYLIKTRGQQVTLSCSPISGHRSVSWYQQTPGQGLQFLFEYFSETQRNKGNFPGRFSGRQFSNSRSEMNVSTLELGDSALYLCASSPGDGASYNEQFFGPGTRLTVL.

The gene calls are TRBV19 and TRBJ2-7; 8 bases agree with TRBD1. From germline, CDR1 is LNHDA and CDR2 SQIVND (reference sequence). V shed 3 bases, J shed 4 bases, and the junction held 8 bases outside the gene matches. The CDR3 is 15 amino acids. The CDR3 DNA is TGTGCCAGTAGTATCTCCGGGACAGGCTCGTACGAGCAGTACTTC. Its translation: CASSISGTGSYEQYF. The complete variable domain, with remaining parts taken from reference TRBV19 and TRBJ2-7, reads DGGITQSPKYLFRKEGQNVTLSCEQNLNHDAMYWYRQDPGQGLRLIYYSQIVNDFQKGDIAEGYSVSREKKESFPLTVTSAQKNPTAFYLCASSISGTGSYEQYFGPGTRLTVT.

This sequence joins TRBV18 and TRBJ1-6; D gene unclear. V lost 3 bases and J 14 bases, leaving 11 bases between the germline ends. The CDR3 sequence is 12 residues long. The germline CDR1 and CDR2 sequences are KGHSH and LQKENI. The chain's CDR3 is CASSPERRALHF. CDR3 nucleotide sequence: TGTGCCAGCTCACCGGAGCGGAGGGCCCTCCACTTT. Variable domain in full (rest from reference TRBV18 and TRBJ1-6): NAGVMQNPRHLVRRRGQEARLRCSPMKGHSHVYWYRQLPEEGLKFMVYLQKENIIDESGMPKERFSAEFPKEGPSILRIQQVVRGDSAAYFCASSPERRALHFGNGTRLTVT.

Written as DNA, the CDR3 is TGTGCCAGCAGCGACCGCTACAGGACCCCGGAGAACGAGCAGTACTTC. Protein: CASSDRYRTPENEQYF. V is TRBV11-3 and J is TRBJ2-7, with a weak D call TRBD1 (5 bases). The germline V and J ends were trimmed by 5 bases and 5 bases, with 22 bases remaining between them. There are 16 residues in the CDR3. CDR1 SGHNT and CDR2 YENEEA come from the germline V gene. Based on the CDR3 plus reference TRBV11-3 and TRBJ2-7, the full variable domain is EAGVVQSPRYKIIEKKQPVAFWCNPISGHNTLYWYLQNLGQGPELLIRYENEEAVDDSQLPKDRFSAERLKGVDSTLKIQPAELGDSAVYLCASSDRYRTPENEQYFGPGTRLTVT.

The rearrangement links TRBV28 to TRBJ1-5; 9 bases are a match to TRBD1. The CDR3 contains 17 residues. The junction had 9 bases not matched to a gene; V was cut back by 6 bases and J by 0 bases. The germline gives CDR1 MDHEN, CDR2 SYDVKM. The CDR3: CASSLRGQGYSNQPQHF. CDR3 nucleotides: TGTGCCAGCAGCCTCCGGGGACAGGGTTATAGCAATCAGCCCCAGCATTTT.

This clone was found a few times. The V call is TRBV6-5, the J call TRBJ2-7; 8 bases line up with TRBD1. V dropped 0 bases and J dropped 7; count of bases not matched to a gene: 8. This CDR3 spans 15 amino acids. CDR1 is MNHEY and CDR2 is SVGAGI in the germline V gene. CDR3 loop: CASSYSRTGQKEQYF. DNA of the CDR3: TGTGCCAGCAGTTACTCCCGGACAGGGCAAAAAGAGCAGTACTTC.

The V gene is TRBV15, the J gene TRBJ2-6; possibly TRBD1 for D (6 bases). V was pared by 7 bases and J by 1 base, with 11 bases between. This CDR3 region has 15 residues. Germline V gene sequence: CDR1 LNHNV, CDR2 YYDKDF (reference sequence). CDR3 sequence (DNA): TGTGCCACCACCACACAGGGTTCTGGGGCCAACGTCCTGACTTTC. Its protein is CATTTQGSGANVLTF. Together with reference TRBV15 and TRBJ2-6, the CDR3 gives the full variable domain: DAMVIQNPRYQVTQFGKPVTLSCSQTLNHNVMYWYQQKSSQAPKLLFHYYDKDFNNEADTPDNFQSRRPNTSFCFLDIRSPGLGDTAMYLCATTTQGSGANVLTFGAGSRLTVL.

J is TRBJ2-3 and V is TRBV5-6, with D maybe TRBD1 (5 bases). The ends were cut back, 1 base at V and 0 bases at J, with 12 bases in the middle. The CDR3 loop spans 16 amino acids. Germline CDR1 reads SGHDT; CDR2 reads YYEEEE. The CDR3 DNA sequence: TGTGCCAGCAGCTTGAGCAGGGCGCGGAGCACAGATACGCAGTATTTT. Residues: CASSLSRARSTDTQYF.

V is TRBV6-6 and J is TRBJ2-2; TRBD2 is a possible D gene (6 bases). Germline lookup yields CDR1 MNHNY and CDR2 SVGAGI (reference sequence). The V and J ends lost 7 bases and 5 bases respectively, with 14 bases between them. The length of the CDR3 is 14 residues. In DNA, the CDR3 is TGTGCCAGCATTGTTCTGGCGGGGACCGGGGAGCTGTTTTTT. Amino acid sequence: CASIVLAGTGELFF.

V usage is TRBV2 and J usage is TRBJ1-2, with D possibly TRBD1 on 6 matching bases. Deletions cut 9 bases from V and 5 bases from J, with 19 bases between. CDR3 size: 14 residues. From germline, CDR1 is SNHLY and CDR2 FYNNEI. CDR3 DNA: TGTGCCAGATCCCTCGCGGGGGGCGGTTATGGCTACACCTTC. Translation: CARSLAGGGYGYTF. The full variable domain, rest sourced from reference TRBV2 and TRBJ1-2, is EPEVTQTPSHQVTQMGQEVILRCVPISNHLYFYWYRQILGQKVEFLVSFYNNEISEKSEIFDDQFSVERPDGSNFTLKIRSTKLEDSAMYFCARSLAGGGYGYTFGSGTRLTVV.

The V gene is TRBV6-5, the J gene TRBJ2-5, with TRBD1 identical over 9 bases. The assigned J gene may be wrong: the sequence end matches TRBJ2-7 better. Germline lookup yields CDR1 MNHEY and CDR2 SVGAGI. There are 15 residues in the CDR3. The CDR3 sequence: CASSARTGASYEQYF. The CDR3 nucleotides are TGTGCCAGCAGCGCCCGGACAGGGGCCTCCTACGAGCAGTACTTC.

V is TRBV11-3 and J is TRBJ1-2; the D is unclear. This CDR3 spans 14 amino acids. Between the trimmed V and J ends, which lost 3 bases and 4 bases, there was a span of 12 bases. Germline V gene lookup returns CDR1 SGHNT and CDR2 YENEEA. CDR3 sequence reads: CASSFSAGSYGYTF. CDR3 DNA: TGTGCCAGCAGCTTCTCCGCAGGAAGCTATGGCTACACCTTC.

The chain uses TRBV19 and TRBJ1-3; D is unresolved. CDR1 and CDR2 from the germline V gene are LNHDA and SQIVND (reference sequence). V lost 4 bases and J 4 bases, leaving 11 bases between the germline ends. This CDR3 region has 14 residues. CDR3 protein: CASSRLSSGNTIYF. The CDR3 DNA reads TGTGCCAGTAGTAGACTGTCGAGCGGAAACACCATATATTTT.

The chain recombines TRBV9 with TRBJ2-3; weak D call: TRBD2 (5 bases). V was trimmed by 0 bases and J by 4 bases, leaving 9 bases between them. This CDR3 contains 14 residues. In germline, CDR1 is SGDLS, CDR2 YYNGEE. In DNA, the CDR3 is TGTGCCAGCAGCGTAGATCCGGGGTCAGATACGCAGTATTTT. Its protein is CASSVDPGSDTQYF.